These 8 T cell receptor beta chains were sequenced from one sample in a study of brain T cells in children with intractable seizures. Only in-frame clones appear in the TCRdb table, and some are missing; sequencing was by immunoSEQ multiplex PCR. The sample includes 300,000 to 400,000 clones, over 90% of them seen just once. Time point denoted: blood from clinic visit 5 months post-surgery; TSC patient then seizure free. Sequences were derived from peripheral blood, sampled less than 6 months after surgery. The receptor set was obtained from a boy under three years old with tuberous sclerosis and intractable seizures.

CDR3 DNA: TGTGCCAGTAGTTCGGGGCTAGCGGGCTCCTACGAGCAGTACTTC. Amino acids: CASSSGLAGSYEQYF. The rearrangement links TRBV19 to TRBJ2-7; 8 bases line up with TRBD2. CDR1 and CDR2 (germline): LNHDA, SQIVND (reference sequence). After removal of 5 bases from V and 0 bases from J, the junction contained 6 bases not matched to a gene. The CDR3 extends over 15 amino acids.

V usage is TRBV11-2 and J usage is TRBJ2-6; 9 bases are shared with TRBD1. J lost 3 bases, V lost 6 bases, and 12 bases had no gene match. CDR1 is SGHAT, CDR2 FQNNGV, per germline. This CDR3 is built from 18 residues. CDR3 loop: CASSPPGQGFFGANVLTF. CDR3 coding DNA: TGTGCCAGCAGTCCGCCGGGACAGGGTTTTTTTGGGGCCAACGTCCTGACTTTC. Combining the CDR3 with reference TRBV11-2 and TRBJ2-6 gives the whole variable domain EAGVAQSPRYKIIEKRQSVAFWCNPISGHATLYWYQQILGQGPKLLIQFQNNGVVDDSQLPKDRFSAERLKGVDSTLKIQPAKLEDSAVYLCASSPPGQGFFGANVLTFGAGSRLTVL.

V and J are TRBV5-1 and TRBJ1-5; no definite D call. Germline V CDR1 and CDR2: SGHRS, YFSETQ. The CDR3 contains 13 residues. Trimming left V 1 base short and J 7 bases short, with 9 bases between. DNA of the CDR3: TGCGCCAGCAGCTTGTCTCCCGGCCAGCCCCAGCATTTT. Its protein is CASSLSPGQPQHF.

This clone came up a few times. The chain carries TRBV19 and TRBJ1-2; maybe TRBD1 (6 bases). Per germline, CDR1 LNHDA and CDR2 SQIVND (reference sequence). V was cut by 7 bases and J by 3 bases, with 15 bases left in between. This CDR3 has 14 residues. In nucleotides, the CDR3 is TGTGCCAGTAAGGGCAGGGGAGTCTACTATGGCTACACCTTC. Amino acids: CASKGRGVYYGYTF.

V is TRBV13 and J is TRBJ1-2, with D hard to call. There are 13 residues in the CDR3. V was pared by 3 bases and J by 2 bases, with 7 bases between. CDR1 and CDR2 (germline): PRHDT, FYEKMQ (reference sequence). Written as DNA, the CDR3 is TGTGCCAGCAGCTTCCAGGACAACTATGGCTACACCTTC. This gives the protein CASSFQDNYGYTF.

This chain's CDR3 is CAWHKPGGYRIFGYTF. The CDR3 DNA reads as TGTGCCTGGCACAAACCGGGGGGTTATCGAATCTTTGGCTACACCTTC. The chain has TRBV30 and TRBJ1-2, with D possibly matching TRBD1 (5 bases). V was trimmed by 5 bases and J by 7 bases, leaving 26 bases between them. This CDR3 has 16 residues. CDR1 is GTSNPN, CDR2 SVGIG, per germline (reference sequence).

The chain is built from TRBV7-9 and TRBJ1-1, with 7 bases that match TRBD1. The CDR3 length is 14 residues. The V and J ends lost 6 bases and 1 base, in that order; junction bases with no gene match: 5. The germline V gene has CDR1 SEHNR and CDR2 FQNEAQ (reference sequence). CDR3 protein: CASRRDSKNTEAFF. CDR3 coding DNA: TGTGCCAGCAGGCGGGACAGTAAGAACACTGAAGCTTTCTTT.

This chain connects TRBV18 to TRBJ2-7; D is undetermined. Germline loops: CDR1 KGHSH, CDR2 LQKENI. The CDR3 sequence is 10 residues long. V was shortened by 6 bases and J by 0 bases, with 0 bases between the two germline ends. For the CDR3, the DNA is TGTGCCAGCTCCTCCTACGAGCAGTACTTC. It is translated as CASSSYEQYF.